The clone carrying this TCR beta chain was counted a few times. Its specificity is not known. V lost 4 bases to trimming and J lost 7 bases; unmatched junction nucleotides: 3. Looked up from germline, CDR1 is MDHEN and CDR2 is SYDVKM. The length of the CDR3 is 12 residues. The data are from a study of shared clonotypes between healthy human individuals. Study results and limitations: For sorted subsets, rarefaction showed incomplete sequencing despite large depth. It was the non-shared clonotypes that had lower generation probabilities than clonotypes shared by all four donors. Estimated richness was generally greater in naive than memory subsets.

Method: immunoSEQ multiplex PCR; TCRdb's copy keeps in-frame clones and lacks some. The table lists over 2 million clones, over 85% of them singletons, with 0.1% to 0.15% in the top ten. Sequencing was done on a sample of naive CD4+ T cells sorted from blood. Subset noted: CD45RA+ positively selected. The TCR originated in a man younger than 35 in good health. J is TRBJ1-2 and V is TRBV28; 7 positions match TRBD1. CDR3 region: CASSWAGGGYTF. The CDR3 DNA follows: TGTGCCAGCAGTTGGGCAGGGGGTGGCTACACCTTC.